What follows are 5 T cell receptor beta chains derived from one specimen sequenced in a study of T cell responses to AZD1222 COVID-19 vaccine. Libraries were prepared by immunoSEQ multiplex PCR; TCRdb keeps only in-frame clonotypes and omits some of them. Seen here are around 120,000 clones, around 96% observed once, and the top ten hold 2% to 2.5%. Sequenced here: peripheral blood, sampled on day 0 of AZD1222 vaccination. These receptors were taken from an adult in good health.

The rearrangement links TRBV6-5 to TRBJ2-2; no clear D gene. V dropped 6 bases and J dropped 1 base, with 9 bases sitting between them. This CDR3 is built from 14 residues. Germline CDR1 MNHEY, CDR2 SVGAGI. The CDR3 nucleotides are TGTGCCAGCAGAACGGACGAGAACACCGGGGAGCTGTTTTTT. Amino acid sequence: CASRTDENTGELFF.

This clone was observed once. This rearrangement joins TRBV13 to TRBJ1-1; D is ambiguous. CDR3 length: 11 amino acids. Trimming removed 4 bases at V and 9 bases at J, with 9 bases between. Germline V CDR1 and CDR2: PRHDT, FYEKMQ (reference sequence). The CDR3 coding sequence is TGTGCCAGCAGCTGGGCCAAGAAAGCTTTCTTT. This translates into CASSWAKKAFF.

This chain links TRBV7-2 with TRBJ2-3, with D unresolved. Per germline, CDR1 SGHTA and CDR2 FQGNSA. Trimming removed 0 bases from V and 2 bases from J, with 9 bases in between. This CDR3 contains 15 residues. This chain's CDR3 is CASSLAGYSTDTQYF. CDR3 in DNA: TGTGCCAGCAGCTTAGCGGGATATTCCACAGATACGCAGTATTTT.

The chain recombines TRBV12-3 or TRBV12-4 with TRBJ2-5; D might be TRBD2 (6 bases). The CDR3 contains 13 residues. V was pared by 4 bases and J by 4 bases, with 10 bases between. CDR3 amino acids: CASSSTGGETQYF. The CDR3 bases are TGTGCCAGCAGTTCAACCGGGGGAGAGACCCAGTACTTC.

The CDR3 region has the DNA TGCAGCGTTGTACGGGGGACCGAGCAGTTCTTC. Translated: CSVVRGTEQFF. The gene calls are TRBV29-1 and TRBJ2-1; TRBD2 might be the D (6 bases). The germline V gene encodes CDR1 SQVTM and CDR2 ANQGSEA. The CDR3 is 11 residues long. V lost 4 bases to trimming and J lost 10 bases, with 11 bases between them.